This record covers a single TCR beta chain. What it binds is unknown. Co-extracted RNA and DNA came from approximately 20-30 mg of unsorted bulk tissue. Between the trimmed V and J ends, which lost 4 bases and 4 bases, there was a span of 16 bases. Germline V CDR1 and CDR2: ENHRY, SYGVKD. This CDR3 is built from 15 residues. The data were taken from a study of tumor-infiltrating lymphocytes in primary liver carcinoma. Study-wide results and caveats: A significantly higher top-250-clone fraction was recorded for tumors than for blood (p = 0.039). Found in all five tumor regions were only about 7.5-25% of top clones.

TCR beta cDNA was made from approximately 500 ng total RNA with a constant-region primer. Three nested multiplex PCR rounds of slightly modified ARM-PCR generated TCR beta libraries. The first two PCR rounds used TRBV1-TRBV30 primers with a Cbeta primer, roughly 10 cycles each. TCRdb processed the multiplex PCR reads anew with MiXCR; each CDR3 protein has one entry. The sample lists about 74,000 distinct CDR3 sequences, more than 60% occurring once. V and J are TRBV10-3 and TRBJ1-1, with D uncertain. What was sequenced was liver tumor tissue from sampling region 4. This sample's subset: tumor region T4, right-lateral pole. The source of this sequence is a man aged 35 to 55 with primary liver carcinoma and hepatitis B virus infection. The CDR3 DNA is TGTGCCATCAGTGGGTCGAGTGGAGGAAGCACTGAAGCTTTCTTT. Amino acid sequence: CAISGSSGGSTEAFF.